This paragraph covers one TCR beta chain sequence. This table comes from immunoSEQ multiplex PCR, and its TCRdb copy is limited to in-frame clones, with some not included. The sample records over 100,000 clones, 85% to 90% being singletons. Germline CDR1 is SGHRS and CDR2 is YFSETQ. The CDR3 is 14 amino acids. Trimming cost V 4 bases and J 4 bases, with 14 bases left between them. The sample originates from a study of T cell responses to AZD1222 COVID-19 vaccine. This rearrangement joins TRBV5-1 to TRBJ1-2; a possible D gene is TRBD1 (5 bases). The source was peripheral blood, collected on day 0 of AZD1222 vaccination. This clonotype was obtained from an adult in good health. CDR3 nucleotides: TGCGCCAGCAGCGACCGGGGTGACAGCTATGGCTACACCTTC. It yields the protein CASSDRGDSYGYTF.